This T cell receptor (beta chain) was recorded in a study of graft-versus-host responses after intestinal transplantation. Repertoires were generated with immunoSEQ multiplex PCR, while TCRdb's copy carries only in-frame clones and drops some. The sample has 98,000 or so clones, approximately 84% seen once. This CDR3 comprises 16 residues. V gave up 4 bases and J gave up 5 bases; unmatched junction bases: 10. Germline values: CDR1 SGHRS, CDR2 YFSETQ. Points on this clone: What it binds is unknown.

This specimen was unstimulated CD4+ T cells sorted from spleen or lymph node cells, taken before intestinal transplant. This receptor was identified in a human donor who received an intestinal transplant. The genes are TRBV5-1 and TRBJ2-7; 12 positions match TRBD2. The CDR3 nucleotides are TGCGCCAGCAGCCAGGATCGGACTAGCGGGGACAACGAGCAGTACTTC. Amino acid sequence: CASSQDRTSGDNEQYF.